The rows below give T cell receptor beta chains drawn from one sample of a study of CD8 T cells in ankylosing spondylitis. TCRdb itself ran the 5' RACE reads through MiXCR, one entry per CDR3 protein. The sample gives under 250,000 distinct CDR3 sequences, over 7% of which show up once; about 5% is in the top ten. Sequenced material: blood, either unsorted or a sorted T cell fraction (not recorded which). All receptors come from a female donor with ankylosing spondylitis or in good health (not recorded which). Both conserved end residues are part of each CDR3. D genes are given only for firm matches. The listing skips clone size in some rows; elsewhere it reads once, few, many or a size class.

>TRBV7-2|-|15|TRBJ2-1|-
TGTGCCAGCAGCTTAAGTACTAGCCGAAACAATGAGCAGTTCTTC
CASSLSTSRNNEQFF
>TRBV5-1|many|13|TRBJ2-2|-
TGCGCCAGCAGCTTTGATAACACCGGGGAGCTGTTTTTT
CASSFDNTGELFF
>TRBV20-1|many|14|TRBJ1-1|-
TGCAGTGCTAGAGCCCCGGGGGGTTACACTGAAGCTTTCTTT
CSARAPGGYTEAFF
>TRBV5-6|few|15|TRBJ2-7|TRBD1
TGTGCCAGCAGCTTAAGAACAGGGGTATCCTACGAGCAGTACTTC
CASSLRTGVSYEQYF
>TRBV5-5|many|15|TRBJ2-7|-
TGTGCCAGCAGCTTTCTGATAAGGACTCAGTACGAGCAGTACTTC
CASSFLIRTQYEQYF
>TRBV5-1|many|13|TRBJ2-7|-
TGCGCCAGCAGCTTGGCCACAGGGACCGAGCAGTACTTC
CASSLATGTEQYF
>TRBV20-1|many|16|TRBJ2-3|TRBD2
TGCAGTGCTTATCCGGGACTAGCGGGAGGCACAGATACGCAGTATTTT
CSAYPGLAGGTDTQYF
>TRBV12-3/TRBV12-4|many|12|TRBJ1-2|-
TGTGCCAGCAGTTCGACGGGCTTGGGCTACACCTTC
CASSSTGLGYTF
>TRBV29-1|many|14|TRBJ1-3|-
TGCAGCGTTGGTACGGACAGCTCTGGAAACACCATATATTTT
CSVGTDSSGNTIYF
>TRBV9|many|14|TRBJ2-3|-
TGTGCCAGCAGCAAAGAGAGTAACCCAGATACGCAGTATTTT
CASSKESNPDTQYF
>TRBV28|-|14|TRBJ2-7|TRBD2
TGTGCCAGCAGAATAGCGGGAGGCTCATACGAGCAGTACTTC
CASRIAGGSYEQYF
>TRBV7-2|many|12|TRBJ1-2|-
TGTGCCAGCAGCCCAAACATCGGAGGCTACACCTTC
CASSPNIGGYTF
>TRBV2|many|14|TRBJ2-1|-
TGTGCCAGCCGGGTAGCGCCCTCCTACAATGAGCAGTTCTTC
CASRVAPSYNEQFF
>TRBV7-8|few|16|TRBJ2-3|-
TGTGCCAGCAGCCCCTCGAGCGGTCTCTTGGGAGATACGCAGTATTTT
CASSPSSGLLGDTQYF
>TRBV2|many|13|TRBJ1-3|-
TGTGCCAGCAGTGGGGGTCGTGGAAACACCATATATTTT
CASSGGRGNTIYF
>TRBV28|many|17|TRBJ1-4|-
TGTGCCAGCAGTTTCCTAACCCTTACGCGATCTAATGAAAAACTGTTTTTT
CASSFLTLTRSNEKLFF
>TRBV10-2|many|16|TRBJ1-1|TRBD1
TGCGCCAGCAGCGAAGCCCTGGGACAGGGTGGGAATGAAGCTTTCTTT
CASSEALGQGGNEAFF
>TRBV6-2/TRBV6-3|many|11|TRBJ2-7|TRBD2
TGTGCCACCGAACTAGCGAACGAGCAGTACTTC
CATELANEQYF
>TRBV6-2/TRBV6-3|many|12|TRBJ2-7|-
TGTGCCAGCAGTTTGACAGTTAACGAGCAGTACTTC
CASSLTVNEQYF
>TRBV10-2|-|21|TRBJ2-3|TRBD2
TGCGCCAGCAGTGGCTCCCCCGCGGGGGGAGAGGCGGTTAACCCCACAGATACGCAGTATTTT
CASSGSPAGGEAVNPTDTQYF
>TRBV12-3/TRBV12-4|few|16|TRBJ2-1|TRBD2
TGTGCCAGCAGCTATGATGAGACTAGCGTCCACAATGAGCAGTTCTTC
CASSYDETSVHNEQFF
>TRBV29-1|many|15|TRBJ2-3|TRBD1
TGCAGCGTTGAATACTGGACAGGACGCCCAGATACGCAGTATTTT
CSVEYWTGRPDTQYF
>TRBV7-8|many|15|TRBJ2-5|-
TGTGCCAGCAGCTTAGAGAGGGATTTCCAAGAGACCCAGTACTTC
CASSLERDFQETQYF
>TRBV29-1|many|15|TRBJ1-3|-
TGCAGCGTTGAGTGGACGGACCCCTCTGGAAACACCATATATTTT
CSVEWTDPSGNTIYF